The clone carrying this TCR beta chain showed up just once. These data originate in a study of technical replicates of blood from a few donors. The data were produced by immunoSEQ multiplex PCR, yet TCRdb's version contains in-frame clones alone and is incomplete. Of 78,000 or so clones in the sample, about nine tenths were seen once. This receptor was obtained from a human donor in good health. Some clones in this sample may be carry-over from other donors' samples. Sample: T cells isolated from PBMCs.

CDR3 loop: CASSHRPGTKAGDTQYF. For the CDR3, the DNA is TGTGCCAGCAGTCACCGACCCGGGACTAAAGCGGGAGATACGCAGTATTTT. J is TRBJ2-3 and V is TRBV14, with TRBD2 identical over 7 bases. V was pared by 6 bases and J by 5 bases, with 17 bases of the junction left unmatched. This CDR3 is 17 amino acids long. Germline CDR1 is SGHDN and CDR2 is FVKESK.